A single sample is the source of the 7 T cell receptor beta chains below, sequenced in a study of T cells in Graves' hyperthyroidism and ophthalmopathy. TCR beta CDR3 region amplification was performed from RNA transcripts. The HTBI primer set was used in a first-round RT-PCR of the TCR CDR3. Each CDR3 protein gets one entry after TCRdb re-called the multiplex PCR reads with MiXCR. The sample has fewer than 550,000 distinct CDR3 sequences; 15% to 18% are singletons. Material: blood. All receptors come from a woman aged 18-30 years with Graves' hyperthyroidism.

This chain joins TRBV4-2 and TRBJ2-3; 10 bases map to TRBD2. The CDR3 consists of 17 residues. V shed 1 base, J shed 1 base, and the junction held 5 bases outside the gene matches. CDR1 is LGHNA, CDR2 YNFKEQ, per germline. This CDR3 is CASSQGNSGGGTDTQYF. CDR3 nucleotides: TGTGCCAGCAGCCAAGGAAACAGCGGGGGGGGCACAGATACGCAGTATTTT.

V and J are TRBV25-1 and TRBJ1-1; TRBD1 agrees at 10 bases. J gave up 0 bases and V 6 bases, and 4 bases lay outside the gene matches. Germline V gene lookup returns CDR1 MGHDK and CDR2 SYGVNS. CDR3 length: 15 residues. CDR3 region: CASRGTGVMNTEAFF. In DNA form, the CDR3 reads TGTGCCAGCAGAGGGACAGGGGTCATGAACACTGAAGCTTTCTTT.

In its sample, this clonotype was seen many times. The chain couples TRBV19 to TRBJ1-1; D not certain. Germline CDR1 reads LNHDA; CDR2 reads SQIVND (reference sequence). This CDR3 region has 13 residues. V dropped 4 bases and J dropped 3 bases, with 9 bases sitting between them. The CDR3 protein is CASSSQRDTEAFF. Written as DNA, the CDR3 is TGTGCCAGTAGTAGTCAAAGGGACACTGAAGCTTTCTTT.

The sample holds many counts of this clonotype. This chain connects TRBV12-3 or TRBV12-4 to TRBJ1-3, with TRBD1 identical over 10 bases. The CDR3 runs 15 residues. Germline trimming cut 6 bases from V and 4 bases from J; bases unmatched to any gene: 6. CDR3 nucleotide sequence: TGTGCCAGCAGCCCTGACAGGGGGCTGGGAAACACCATATATTTT. Its protein product is CASSPDRGLGNTIYF.

This clonotype appeared many times. The rearrangement links TRBV20-1 to TRBJ1-1; D is ambiguous. V lost 3 bases and J 3 bases, leaving 11 bases between the germline ends. From germline, CDR1 is DFQATT and CDR2 SNEGSKA (reference sequence). This CDR3 is 13 amino acids long. As DNA, the CDR3 is TGCAGTGCTAGGGCGAACACGGACACTGAAGCTTTCTTT. Protein: CSARANTDTEAFF.

This clonotype was counted ten times or more. This chain links TRBV6-1 with TRBJ2-1; 11 bases match TRBD2. Germline CDR1 is MNHNS and CDR2 is SASEGT. J was trimmed by 4 bases and V by 6 bases; bases with no gene match: 8. This CDR3 spans 16 amino acids. CDR3 in DNA: TGTGCCAGCAGGGGGGGGGCTAGCGGGGGGTACAATGAGCAGTTCTTC. It yields the protein CASRGGASGGYNEQFF.

The table lists this clonotype with many counts. V is TRBV7-3 and J is TRBJ2-5; tentatively, D is TRBD1 (7 bases). The V end lost 5 bases, the J end lost 7 bases, and 14 bases lay between the germline ends. Germline V lookup: CDR1 SGHTA, CDR2 FQGTGA. The CDR3 has 13 residues. CDR3 bases: TGTGCCAGCAGCCCAGAGCAGGGGGGGACCCAGTACTTC. It codes for CASSPEQGGTQYF.